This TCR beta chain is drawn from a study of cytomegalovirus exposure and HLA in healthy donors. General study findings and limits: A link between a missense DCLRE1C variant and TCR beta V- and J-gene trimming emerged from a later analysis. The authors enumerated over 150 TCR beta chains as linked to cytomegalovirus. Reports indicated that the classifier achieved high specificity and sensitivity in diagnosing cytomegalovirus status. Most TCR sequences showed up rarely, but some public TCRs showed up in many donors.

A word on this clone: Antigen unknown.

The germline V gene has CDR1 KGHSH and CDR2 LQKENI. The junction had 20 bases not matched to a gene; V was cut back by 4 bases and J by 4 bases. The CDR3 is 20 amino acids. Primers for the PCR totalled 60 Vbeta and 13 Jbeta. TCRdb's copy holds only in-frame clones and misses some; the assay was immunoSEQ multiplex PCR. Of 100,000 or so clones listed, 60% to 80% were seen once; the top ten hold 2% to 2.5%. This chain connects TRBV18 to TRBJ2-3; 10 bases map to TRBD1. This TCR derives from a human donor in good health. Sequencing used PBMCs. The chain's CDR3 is CASSRLPGQGFFLVSDTQYF. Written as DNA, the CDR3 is TGTGCCAGCTCACGTCTACCGGGACAGGGGTTTTTCCTAGTCTCAGATACGCAGTATTTT.